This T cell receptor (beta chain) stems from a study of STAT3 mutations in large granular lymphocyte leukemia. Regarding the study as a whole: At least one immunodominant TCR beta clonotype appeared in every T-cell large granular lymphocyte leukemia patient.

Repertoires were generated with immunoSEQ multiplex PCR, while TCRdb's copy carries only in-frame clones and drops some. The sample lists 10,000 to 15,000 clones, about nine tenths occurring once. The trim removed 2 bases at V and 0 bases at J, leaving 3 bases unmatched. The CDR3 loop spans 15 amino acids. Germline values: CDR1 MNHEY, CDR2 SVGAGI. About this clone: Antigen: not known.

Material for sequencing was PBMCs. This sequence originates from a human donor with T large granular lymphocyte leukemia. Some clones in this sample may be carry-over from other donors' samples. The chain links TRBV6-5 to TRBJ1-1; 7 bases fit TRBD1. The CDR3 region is CASSYGTALNTEAFF. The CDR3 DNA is TGTGCCAGCAGTTACGGGACAGCCTTGAACACTGAAGCTTTCTTT.